Following are 26 T cell receptor beta chains from one sample sequenced in a study of T cells after yellow fever vaccination (dated by TCRdb to between 2017 and 2020). The method was 5' RACE. The sequencer was an Illumina HiSeq 2500. TCRdb's own reprocessing of the public reads used fastp at Q25 and MiXCR and kept productive beta chains. CDR3 protein sequences are deduplicated, and each keeps its most common genes and DNA. Across this sample there are tens of thousands of distinct CDR3 sequences, with more than 5.5% seen only once. Roughly 35% of the sample goes to the ten largest clones. The intended sense of this specimen's treatment or condition label: live attenuated yellow fever vaccine strain. The sample consisted of CD8+ T cells sorted from PBMCs, taken roughly 5 days after the first yellow fever vaccination. These receptors all come from a man between 18 and 29 years old who received the YFV17D yellow fever vaccine.

The V call is TRBV2, the J call TRBJ2-1; D ambiguous. Germline loops: CDR1 SNHLY, CDR2 FYNNEI. The CDR3 has 11 amino acids. The germline V and J ends were trimmed by 8 bases and 5 bases, with 7 bases remaining between them. CDR3 DNA: TGTGCCAGCCGACGAGACAATGAGCAGTTCTTC. Its protein product is CASRRDNEQFF.

This clonotype was recorded a few times. This chain joins TRBV30 and TRBJ2-7; D perhaps matches TRBD2 (5 bases). CDR1 and CDR2 from the germline V gene are GTSNPN and SVGIG (reference sequence). CDR3 size: 16 residues. The V and J ends lost 1 base and 3 bases respectively, with 19 bases between them. DNA for the CDR3: TGTGCCTGGAGTGCTCGGGGAAGGCAGACCTACTACGAGCAGTACTTC. Its protein product is CAWSARGRQTYYEQYF. Full variable domain (rest looked up from reference TRBV30 and TRBJ2-7): SQTIHQWPATLVQPVGSPLSLECTVEGTSNPNLYWYRQAAGRGLQLLFYSVGIGQISSEVPQNLSASRPQDRQFILSSKKLLLSDSGFYLCAWSARGRQTYYEQYFGPGTRLTVT.

This clonotype was recorded at least ten times. This chain joins TRBV4-3 and TRBJ2-3; 10 nucleotides align to TRBD2. This CDR3 has 16 amino acids. Germline trimming cut 7 bases from V and 3 bases from J; bases unmatched to any gene: 10. Germline CDR1 is LGHNA and CDR2 is YSLEER. The CDR3 reads CASTISLAGGTDTQYF. CDR3 in DNA: TGCGCCAGCACCATTTCCTTAGCGGGGGGAACAGATACGCAGTATTTT.

The V and J genes are TRBV10-3 and TRBJ2-2, with 7 nucleotides matching TRBD1. Germline-derived CDR1 and CDR2 are ENHRY and SYGVKD. With 11 bases clipped from V and 4 bases from J, the junction kept 10 bases outside the gene matches. This CDR3 contains 14 residues. Here the CDR3 DNA reads TGTGCCCTCGGTACGGGACAGTCCACCGGGGAGCTGTTTTTT. Its translation is CALGTGQSTGELFF.

This clonotype was seen repeatedly, ten times or more. The V and J genes are TRBV4-1 and TRBJ2-1; D gene ambiguous. Trimming stripped 4 bases from V and 0 bases from J, with 13 bases between. Looked up from germline, CDR1 is MGHRA and CDR2 is YSYEKL. The CDR3 contains 16 residues. The CDR3 DNA sequence: TGCGCCAGCAGCCCGGGTAGGGCCGTCTCCTACAATGAGCAGTTCTTC. It is translated as CASSPGRAVSYNEQFF.

A few counts support this clonotype. The chain carries TRBV19 and TRBJ1-5; D remains ambiguous. The length of the CDR3 is 15 residues. Trimming shortened V by 3 bases and J by 7 bases, and 16 bases separated the two germline ends. The V gene's germline CDR1 is LNHDA and CDR2 SQIVND (reference sequence). CDR3 protein: CASSIPFRGGQPQHF. In DNA, the CDR3 is TGTGCCAGTAGTATCCCATTTCGTGGAGGACAGCCCCAGCATTTT.

This clonotype was recorded a few times. V usage is TRBV27 and J usage is TRBJ2-5; 11 nucleotides align to TRBD2. The CDR3 runs 15 residues. The germline CDR1 and CDR2 sequences are MNHEY and SMNVEV (reference sequence). Germline trimming cut 5 bases from V and 0 bases from J; bases unmatched to any gene: 2. The DNA of the CDR3 is TGTGCCAGCAGTAGGACTAGCGGGTACCAAGAGACCCAGTACTTC. Protein product: CASSRTSGYQETQYF.

This clonotype was detected ten times or more. This sequence joins TRBV5-1 and TRBJ1-1, with unresolved D. The CDR3 is made up of 13 amino acids. With 3 bases removed from V and 1 base from J, the gap between germline ends came to 7 bases. The germline gives CDR1 SGHRS, CDR2 YFSETQ. CDR3 sequence (DNA): TGCGCCAGCAGCTGGCAACAGAACACTGAAGCTTTCTTT. As protein: CASSWQQNTEAFF.

This clonotype was seen repeatedly, ten times or more. The chain joins TRBV4-2 to TRBJ2-5; D is perhaps TRBD2 (5 bases). V was trimmed by 0 bases and J by 5 bases, leaving 16 bases between them. The CDR3 consists of 16 residues. Germline V gene data show CDR1 as LGHNA and CDR2 as YNFKEQ. In DNA, the CDR3 is TGTGCCAGCAGCCAAGAACCCCGGAGGTCGGAGGAGACCCAGTACTTC. As protein: CASSQEPRRSEETQYF.

The chain joins TRBV27 to TRBJ2-1, with D tentatively TRBD1 (5 bases). The CDR3 consists of 15 residues. Germline CDR1 is MNHEY and CDR2 is SMNVEV (reference sequence). V was trimmed by 7 bases and J by 8 bases, leaving 21 bases between them. As DNA, the CDR3 is TGTGCCAGCACGAGGTCCAGGGTCAGCTTGGATGAGCAGTTCTTC. It yields the protein CASTRSRVSLDEQFF.

This sequence joins TRBV7-8 and TRBJ2-3, with 8 positions matching TRBD2. V trimming: 5 bases; J trimming: 0 bases; junction bases outside the gene matches: 13. CDR1 SGHVS and CDR2 FQNEAQ come from the germline V gene. This CDR3 is built from 18 residues. The CDR3 coding sequence is TGTGCCAGCAGCATCGACCCGACTAGCGATTCTAGCACAGATACGCAGTATTTT. Its protein is CASSIDPTSDSSTDTQYF.

The CDR3 loop is CASSAPRDRGRTGELFF. The DNA of the CDR3 is TGTGCCAGCAGCGCACCCCGGGACAGGGGGCGTACCGGGGAGCTGTTTTTT. The V call is TRBV9, the J call TRBJ2-2, with TRBD1 matching over 12 bases. The CDR3 runs to 17 residues. V was pared by 3 bases and J by 5 bases, with 8 bases of the junction left unmatched. Per the germline V gene, CDR1 is SGDLS and CDR2 is YYNGEE.

This chain connects TRBV7-6 to TRBJ2-2; D gene uncertain. Germline V gene sequence: CDR1 SGHVS, CDR2 FNYEAQ. Between the trimmed V and J ends, which lost 2 bases and 6 bases, there was a span of 19 bases. This CDR3 is built from 17 residues. This CDR3 is CASSLSPGLGLAGELFF. CDR3 DNA sequence: TGTGCCAGCAGCTTATCCCCGGGCCTGGGATTGGCCGGGGAGCTGTTTTTT.

This chain joins TRBV7-9 and TRBJ1-1; D may be TRBD1 (5 bases). V was pared by 2 bases and J by 1 base, with 17 bases between. The CDR3 runs to 17 residues. The germline V gene has CDR1 SEHNR and CDR2 FQNEAQ (reference sequence). In nucleotides, the CDR3 is TGTGCCAGCAGCTTAAGCGAGTTGGGACGGGAGAACACTGAAGCTTTCTTT. Protein sequence: CASSLSELGRENTEAFF.

The J gene is TRBJ2-1, the V gene TRBV2; D perhaps matches TRBD2 (6 bases). Germline CDR1 and CDR2: SNHLY and FYNNEI. This CDR3 has 15 amino acids. V gave up 5 bases and J gave up 7 bases, with 18 bases separating them. The CDR3 sequence: CASSRGLGGWNEQFF. The CDR3, as DNA: TGTGCCAGCAGTCGAGGACTGGGGGGTTGGAATGAGCAGTTCTTC.

The DNA of the CDR3 is TGTGCCAGCAGCATGGATTCCTACGAGCAGTACGTC. It yields the protein CASSMDSYEQYV. This chain links TRBV28 with TRBJ2-7; D not resolved. The CDR3 length is 12 residues. Germline values: CDR1 MDHEN, CDR2 SYDVKM. The ends were cut back, 6 bases at V and 1 base at J, with 7 bases in the middle.

This clonotype was seen ten or more times. The J gene is TRBJ2-7, the V gene TRBV4-1, with 7 bases lining up with TRBD1. With 5 bases clipped from V and 3 bases from J, the junction kept 7 bases outside the gene matches. Germline-derived CDR1 and CDR2 are MGHRA and YSYEKL. The CDR3 has 14 residues. The CDR3 sequence: CASSLSGTDYEQYF. The CDR3 nucleotides read TGCGCCAGCAGCTTATCCGGGACAGACTACGAGCAGTACTTC.

This clonotype was observed a single time. The chain links TRBV28 to TRBJ1-4; D possibly corresponds to TRBD1 (6 bases). Germline V lookup: CDR1 MDHEN, CDR2 SYDVKM. Trimming removed 6 bases from V and 6 bases from J, with 20 bases in between. The CDR3 totals 16 residues. In nucleotides, the CDR3 is TGTGCCAGCAGACCCGGACAGCCAGGCAGGGATGAAAAACTGTTTTTT. Encoded protein: CASRPGQPGRDEKLFF. The full variable domain, in which reference TRBV28 and TRBJ1-4 provide the parts outside the CDR3, is DVKVTQSSRYLVKRTGEKVFLECVQDMDHENMFWYRQDPGLGLRLIYFSYDVKMKEKGDIPEGYSVSREKKERFSLILESASTNQTSMYLCASRPGQPGRDEKLFFGSGTQLSVL.

In this sample, this clonotype turned up a few times. The CDR3 sequence is CASSTRTGFEQFF. DNA for the CDR3: TGTGCCAGCAGCACCCGGACAGGTTTTGAGCAGTTCTTC. V gene TRBV13 combines with J gene TRBJ2-1, with 7 bases fitting TRBD1. From germline, CDR1 is PRHDT and CDR2 FYEKMQ (reference sequence). The ends lost 5 bases at V and 9 bases at J; junction bases unmatched: 7. The CDR3 has 13 amino acids.

The V gene is TRBV6-1, the J gene TRBJ2-5; the D gene is possibly TRBD1 (5 bases). Germline CDR1 and CDR2: MNHNS and SASEGT. CDR3 size: 14 residues. Trimming stripped 6 bases from V and 4 bases from J, with 15 bases between. This CDR3 reads CASSPRGAGETQYF. The CDR3 region has the DNA TGTGCCAGCAGCCCGCGTGGGGCCGGAGAGACCCAGTACTTC.

The table lists this clonotype with a few counts. The chain employs TRBV11-2 and TRBJ2-1, with D uncertain. Germline V gene lookup returns CDR1 SGHAT and CDR2 FQNNGV. The V gene lost 5 bases and the J gene lost 4 bases, with 12 bases spanning the gap. The CDR3 is 14 residues long. The CDR3 DNA reads as TGTGCCAGCAGCCCGAACCTAGGTTACAATGAGCAGTTCTTC. Translated: CASSPNLGYNEQFF.

The V gene is TRBV6-4, the J gene TRBJ1-1; D possibly corresponds to TRBD1 (5 bases). In germline, CDR1 is MRHNA, CDR2 SNTAGT. V gave up 8 bases and J gave up 1 base, with 11 bases separating them. The CDR3 sequence is 13 residues long. Written as DNA, the CDR3 is TGTGCCAGCCTACCCGGGGGGAACACTGAAGCTTTCTTT. It translates to CASLPGGNTEAFF.

This clonotype was recorded many times. The chain joins TRBV7-6 to TRBJ2-7; 7 nucleotides line up with TRBD2. The CDR3 length is 14 residues. Trimming took 7 bases from V and 2 from J; bases not matched to a gene: 8. Germline CDR1 reads SGHVS; CDR2 reads FNYEAQ. CDR3: CASTEGAGPYEQYF. CDR3 in DNA: TGTGCCAGCACAGAGGGAGCGGGACCCTACGAGCAGTACTTC.

This rearrangement joins TRBV6-5 to TRBJ1-1, with D uncertain. Looked up from germline, CDR1 is MNHEY and CDR2 is SVGAGI. CDR3 length: 14 residues. Trimming stripped 2 bases from V and 7 bases from J, with 14 bases between. Here the CDR3 DNA reads TGTGCCAGCAGTTACCGGTTGGGAGCTCTTGAAGCTTTCTTT. Its protein is CASSYRLGALEAFF.

This clonotype was recorded a few times. The chain carries TRBV6-2 or TRBV6-3 and TRBJ2-3; D perhaps matches TRBD2 (6 bases). Trimming took 0 bases from V and 3 from J, leaving 13 bases between them. The germline V gene encodes CDR1 MNHEY and CDR2 SVGEGT. The CDR3 totals 16 residues. CDR3 DNA sequence: TGTGCCAGCAGTTACTCACCAGACGGAGGGACAGATACGCAGTATTTT. It translates to CASSYSPDGGTDTQYF.

This clonotype was counted ten times or more. The chain combines TRBV5-4 with TRBJ2-1; a possible D gene is TRBD2 (5 bases). Trimming left V 2 bases short and J 5 bases short, with 11 bases between. Germline CDR1 SGHNT, CDR2 YYREEE (reference sequence). The CDR3 consists of 14 residues. The CDR3 is CASSFGPGDNEQFF. In nucleotides, the CDR3 is TGTGCCAGCAGCTTCGGACCCGGGGACAATGAGCAGTTCTTC. Filled out from reference TRBV5-4 and TRBJ2-1, the complete variable domain reads ETGVTQSPTHLIKTRGQQVTLRCSSQSGHNTVSWYQQALGQGPQFIFQYYREEENGRGNFPPRFSGLQFPNYSSELNVNALELDDSALYLCASSFGPGDNEQFFGPGTRLTVL.